This paragraph reports one T cell receptor (beta chain). Its target is not known. Following extraction, RNA underwent reverse transcription to cDNA, which served as the sequencing template. Some clones are missing from TCRdb's copy, which holds only in-frame ones; the method was immunoSEQ multiplex PCR. The top ten hold over 3% of the sample, which has roughly 180,000 clones, more than 55% seen once. This sample was included in a study of CD8+ T cells in alopecia areata. Notes on the study in general: Under tofacitinib, fewer expanded CD8+ clones appeared among the top 100 scalp clones. When scalp samples are sequenced, resident alphabeta T cells of normal skin are also captured.

Regarding treatment: oral pan-JAK inhibitor, 5-10 mg twice daily. CDR1 is SQVTM and CDR2 is ANQGSEA in the germline V gene. This CDR3 is 16 amino acids long. Trimming left V 6 bases short and J 6 bases short, with 26 bases between. V gene TRBV29-1 combines with J gene TRBJ1-2; maybe TRBD1 (5 bases). The receptor was derived from a human donor with alopecia areata. The sample in question was CD4+ T cells sorted from blood, obtained at week 4, from a patient treated with tofacitinib. CDR3 nucleotides: TGCAGCGTCGCCAACCCCCGAGGGGTACACCCCCATGGCTACACCTTC. Residues: CSVANPRGVHPHGYTF.